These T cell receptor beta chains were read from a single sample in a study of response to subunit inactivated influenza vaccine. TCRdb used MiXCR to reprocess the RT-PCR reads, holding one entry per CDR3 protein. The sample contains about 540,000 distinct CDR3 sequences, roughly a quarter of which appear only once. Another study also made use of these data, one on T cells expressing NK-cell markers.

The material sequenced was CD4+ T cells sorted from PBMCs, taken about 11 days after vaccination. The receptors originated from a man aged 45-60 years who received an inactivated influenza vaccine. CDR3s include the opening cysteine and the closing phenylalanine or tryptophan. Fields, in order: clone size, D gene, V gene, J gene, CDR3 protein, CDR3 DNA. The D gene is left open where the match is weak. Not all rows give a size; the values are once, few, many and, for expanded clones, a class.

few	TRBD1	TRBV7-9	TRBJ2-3	CASSSYRGQVTDTQYF	TGTGCCAGCAGCTCATACAGGGGGCAGGTCACAGATACGCAGTATTTT
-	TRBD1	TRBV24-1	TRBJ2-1	CATSDSRGPNEQFF	TGTGCCACCAGTGATTCCAGGGGGCCCAATGAGCAGTTCTTC
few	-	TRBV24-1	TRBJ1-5	CATSDRGRTQPQHF	TGTGCCACCAGTGATCGGGGACGGACTCAGCCCCAGCATTTT
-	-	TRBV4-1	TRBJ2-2	CASSTEQGGTGELFF	TGCGCCAGCAGCACAGAACAGGGCGGCACCGGGGAGCTGTTTTTT
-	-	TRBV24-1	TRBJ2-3	CATSDPLSTDTQYF	TGTGCCACCAGTGACCCGCTTAGCACAGATACGCAGTATTTT
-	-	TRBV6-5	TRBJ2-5	CASSYGRQETQYF	TGTGCCAGCAGTTACGGGAGACAAGAGACCCAGTACTTC
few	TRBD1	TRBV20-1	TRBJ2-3	CSAPGQGRDTQYF	TGCAGTGCTCCGGGACAGGGTAGAGATACGCAGTATTTT
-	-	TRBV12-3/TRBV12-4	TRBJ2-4	CASSAENIQYF	TGTGCCAGCTCCGCAGAAAACATTCAGTACTTC
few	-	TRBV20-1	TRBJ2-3	CSAGLGQGDTQYF	TGCAGTGCTGGGTTGGGGCAGGGAGATACGCAGTATTTT
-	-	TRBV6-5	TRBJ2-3	CASSDNTDTQYF	TGTGCCAGCAGTGACAACACAGATACGCAGTATTTT
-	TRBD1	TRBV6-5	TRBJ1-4	CASSTRQGQNEKLFF	TGTGCCAGCAGTACCCGACAGGGACAAAATGAAAAACTGTTTTTT
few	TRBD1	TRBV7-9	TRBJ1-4	CASSIGQGTNEKLFF	TGTGCCAGCAGCATTGGACAGGGCACTAATGAAAAACTGTTTTTT
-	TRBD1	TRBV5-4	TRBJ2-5	CASSITGTEETQYF	TGTGCCAGCAGCATCACCGGGACAGAAGAGACCCAGTACTTC
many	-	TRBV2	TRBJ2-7	CASSRDLAVTYEQYF	TGTGCCAGCAGTCGCGACTTGGCGGTGACCTACGAGCAGTACTTC
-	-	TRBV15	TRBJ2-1	CATSRDKGSPYNEQFF	TGTGCCACCAGCAGAGATAAGGGGTCCCCCTACAATGAGCAGTTCTTC
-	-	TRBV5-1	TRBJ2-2	CASSWTRGATGEPFF	TGCGCCAGCAGCTGGACACGAGGGGCCACCGGGGAGCCGTTTTTT
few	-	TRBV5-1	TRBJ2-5	CASSLGQRIETQYF	TGCGCCAGCAGCTTGGGACAGAGGATAGAGACCCAGTACTTC
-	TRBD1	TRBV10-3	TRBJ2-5	CASNPGGTSQETQYF	TGTGCCAGCAACCCAGGGGGAACTTCACAAGAGACCCAGTACTTC
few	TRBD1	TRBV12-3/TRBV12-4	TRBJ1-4	CASSPRDRVVTEKLFF	TGTGCCAGCAGTCCCCGGGACAGGGTGGTGACTGAAAAACTGTTTTTT
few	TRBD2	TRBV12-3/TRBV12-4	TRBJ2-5	CASRPLNKNSGRGETQYF	TGTGCCAGCAGACCACTCAACAAAAATAGCGGGAGAGGAGAGACCCAGTACTTC
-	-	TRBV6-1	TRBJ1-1	CASSETMNTEAFF	TGTGCCAGCAGTGAGACAATGAACACTGAAGCTTTCTTT
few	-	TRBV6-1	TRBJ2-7	CASRPRGGTFSYEQYF	TGTGCCAGCAGGCCCCGGGGTGGGACCTTCTCCTACGAGCAGTACTTC
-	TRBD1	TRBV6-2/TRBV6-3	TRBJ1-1	CASSYERQGWSEAFF	TGTGCCAGCAGTTACGAGAGACAGGGGTGGTCTGAAGCTTTCTTT
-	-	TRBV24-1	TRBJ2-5	CATSDPVVGETQYF	TGTGCCACCAGTGATCCTGTAGTTGGAGAGACCCAGTACTTC
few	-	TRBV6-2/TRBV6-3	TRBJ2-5	CASSYVAGAQETQYF	TGTGCCAGCAGTTACGTCGCGGGGGCCCAAGAGACCCAGTACTTC
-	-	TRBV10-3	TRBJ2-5	CAISELTTGLETQYF	TGTGCCATCAGTGAGTTAACCACAGGTTTGGAGACCCAGTACTTC
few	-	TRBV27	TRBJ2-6	CASSFLGVGANVLTF	TGTGCCAGCAGTTTTTTGGGTGTCGGGGCCAACGTCCTGACTTTC
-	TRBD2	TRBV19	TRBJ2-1	CASRVLTGGPWNEQFF	TGTGCCAGTAGGGTCTTGACGGGAGGGCCTTGGAATGAGCAGTTCTTC